The source of this T cell receptor beta chain is a study of T cells in Graves' hyperthyroidism and ophthalmopathy. Findings and caveats of the study: Ophthalmopathy prediction by the model preceded onset by a median 6.5 months.

In regard to this clonotype: What it binds is not known.

Amplified TCR beta CDR3 regions came from RNA transcripts. HTBI primers drove first-round RT-PCR of the TCR CDR3. TCRdb independently ran MiXCR on the multiplex PCR reads; one entry per CDR3 protein. In the table there are under 400,000 distinct CDR3 sequences, over 12% of which are singletons. The germline V gene has CDR1 LGHNT and CDR2 FRNRAP. Trimming took off 5 bases at V and 8 bases at J, with 22 bases between the two ends. The CDR3 loop spans 16 amino acids. Material: blood. This chain connects TRBV12-5 to TRBJ2-1, with D possibly matching TRBD1 (6 bases). The TCR sequence derives from an older woman with Graves' ophthalmopathy. CDR3 region: CASGRLPGQGLDEQFF. The CDR3 bases are TGTGCTAGTGGTCGACTTCCGGGACAAGGGTTAGATGAGCAGTTCTTC.